This T cell receptor (beta chain) was recorded in a study of T cells in Graves' hyperthyroidism and ophthalmopathy. Lactation, pregnancy, other autoimmune disease or uncontrolled infection led to exclusion of patients. Amplification yielded TCR beta CDR3 regions, with RNA transcripts as the source. An initial round of RT-PCR targeting the TCR CDR3 relied on the HTBI primer set. In TCRdb, the multiplex PCR reads were re-called with MiXCR into one record per CDR3 protein. In the table there are 550,000 to 600,000 distinct CDR3 sequences, more than 45% of which are singletons. The table lists this clonotype with a few counts. Its specificity is not known. Overall study results and limits: In simple terms, a model built on 13 V-J features told ophthalmopathy apart from stable hyperthyroidism. Blood also held most thyroid clonotypes expanded beyond 0.001. The model made its ophthalmopathy prediction, and onset followed a median about 6.8 months later.

V shed 6 bases and J 4 bases; nucleotides not matched to a gene: 8. The CDR3 extends over 14 amino acids. Germline CDR1 SQVTM, CDR2 ANQGSEA. The sequence was obtained from an adult woman with Graves' disease, either hyperthyroidism or ophthalmopathy (not recorded which). Specimen: peripheral blood or thyroid tissue (not recorded which). The chain couples TRBV29-1 to TRBJ1-1; 10 bases agree with TRBD1. The CDR3 loop reads CSVSRRQGATEAFF. CDR3 DNA: TGCAGCGTCTCCCGTAGACAGGGGGCCACTGAAGCTTTCTTT.